The 14 T cell receptor beta chains in this list originate from one sample, sequenced in a study of human T cells and chemical hapten exposure. The time point is: pre-sensitization, week 0. The treatment is: therapeutic diphenylcyclopropenone sensitization with weekly scalp DPC. In TCRdb, the RACE reads were re-called with MiXCR into one record per CDR3 protein. The table lists about 350,000 distinct CDR3 sequences, over 5% of them singletons, with around 8% in the top ten. The source was whole blood, collected in connection with sensitization to the hapten diphenylcyclopropenone (DPC). The receptors come from a woman between 18 and 29 years old with alopecia areata. Some clones in this sample may be carry-over from other donors' samples.

The genes are TRBV4-1 and TRBJ2-7; TRBD1 aligns across 8 bases. Per germline, CDR1 MGHRA and CDR2 YSYEKL. Trimming at V came to 3 bases and at J to 3 bases, leaving 4 bases not matched to a gene. The CDR3 spans 14 residues. The CDR3 reads CASSHGQGFYEQYF. CDR3 nucleotide sequence: TGCGCCAGCAGCCACGGACAGGGTTTCTACGAGCAGTACTTC.

In this sample, this clonotype turned up a few times. This chain joins TRBV29-1 and TRBJ2-6; no firm D call. Germline loops: CDR1 SQVTM, CDR2 ANQGSEA. CDR3 length: 15 amino acids. V was clipped by 6 bases and J by 0 bases, with 12 bases between them. The CDR3 loop is CSVRSGDSGANVLTF. Here the CDR3 DNA reads TGCAGCGTCCGATCAGGTGACTCTGGGGCCAACGTCCTGACTTTC.

This clonotype was observed many times. The rearrangement uses TRBV3-1 and TRBJ1-6; D unclear. The V end was cut by 2 bases, the J end by 0 bases, with 5 bases between. CDR1 and CDR2 from the germline V gene are LGHDT and YNNKEL (reference sequence). The CDR3 length is 15 residues. CDR3 sequence: CASSQRSSYNSPLHF. CDR3 bases: TGTGCCAGCAGCCAAAGGAGCTCCTATAATTCACCCCTCCACTTT.

This clonotype was detected ten times or more. The chain combines TRBV20-1 with TRBJ1-5; TRBD1 is a possible D gene (6 bases). There are 15 residues in the CDR3. V dropped 2 bases and J dropped 6 bases, with 17 bases sitting between them. Germline V gives CDR1 DFQATT, CDR2 SNEGSKA (reference sequence). CDR3 region: CSARLGGGGSQPQHF. In nucleotides, the CDR3 is TGCAGTGCTAGATTGGGGGGCGGAGGTAGTCAGCCCCAGCATTTT.

The table lists this clonotype with many counts. V is TRBV7-9 and J is TRBJ2-1; 12 nucleotides align to TRBD2. This CDR3 is 15 amino acids long. J was trimmed by 6 bases and V by 4 bases; bases with no gene match: 4. The V gene's germline CDR1 is SEHNR and CDR2 FQNEAQ (reference sequence). CDR3 bases: TGTGCCAGCAGCTCTAGCGGGGGGGCTGGCAATGAGCAGTTCTTC. It specifies CASSSSGGAGNEQFF.

The rearrangement links TRBV19 to TRBJ2-2; no reliable D call. Germline V gene data show CDR1 as LNHDA and CDR2 as SQIVND (reference sequence). The CDR3 length is 15 residues. V was cut by 1 base and J by 7 bases, with 13 bases left in between. The CDR3 reads CASSIVAGLDGELFF. The CDR3 DNA follows: TGTGCCAGTAGTATAGTAGCAGGTCTCGACGGGGAGCTGTTTTTT. Supplemented by reference TRBV19 and TRBJ2-2, the full variable domain reads DGGITQSPKYLFRKEGQNVTLSCEQNLNHDAMYWYRQDPGQGLRLIYYSQIVNDFQKGDIAEGYSVSREKKESFPLTVTSAQKNPTAFYLCASSIVAGLDGELFFGEGSRLTVL.

The chain is built from TRBV6-1 and TRBJ2-1; D possibly matches TRBD1 or TRBD2 (5 bases each). V was clipped by 1 base and J by 15 bases, with 19 bases between them. The CDR3 covers 14 residues. Germline assignment: CDR1 MNHNS and CDR2 SASEGT. Here the CDR3 reads CASSEGPGTPTGFF. The CDR3 DNA follows: TGTGCCAGCAGTGAAGGTCCCGGGACCCCCACAGGGTTCTTC.

This clonotype was counted only a few times. The rearrangement joins TRBV6-6 to TRBJ1-5; no firm D call. The CDR3 has 16 amino acids. The germline CDR1 and CDR2 sequences are MNHNY and SVGAGI (reference sequence). The V end was cut by 6 bases, the J end by 1 base, with 16 bases between. As DNA, the CDR3 is TGTGCCAGCAGGGAGAGGGCCAAAGGGAGCAATCAGCCCCAGCATTTT. Its protein is CASRERAKGSNQPQHF.

Many counts were recorded for this clonotype. The chain couples TRBV27 to TRBJ1-1; D is possibly TRBD1 (6 bases). This CDR3 contains 14 residues. V shed 5 bases and J shed 6 bases, with 16 bases lying between them. Germline V gene data show CDR1 as MNHEY and CDR2 as SMNVEV (reference sequence). The CDR3 region is CASSLRGGVAEAFF. In DNA form, the CDR3 reads TGTGCCAGCAGTCTCAGGGGTGGGGTCGCTGAAGCTTTCTTT.

This clonotype was recorded a few times. The chain employs TRBV12-5 and TRBJ1-2; D might be TRBD1 (6 bases). Germline V lookup: CDR1 LGHNT, CDR2 FRNRAP. CDR3 size: 16 residues. Deletions cut 5 bases from V and 3 bases from J, with 19 bases between. CDR3 protein: CASGVSQGNIDYGYTF. As DNA, the CDR3 is TGTGCTAGTGGTGTTTCCCAGGGGAATATAGACTATGGCTACACCTTC.

This clonotype has more than one count but fewer than ten. V and J are TRBV20-1 and TRBJ1-2, with D possibly TRBD1 on 6 matching bases. Germline-derived CDR1 and CDR2 are DFQATT and SNEGSKA (reference sequence). Trimming shortened V by 7 bases and J by 6 bases, and 18 bases separated the two germline ends. CDR3 size: 13 residues. CDR3 amino acids: CSGTRPQGDGYTF. Written as DNA, the CDR3 is TGCAGTGGAACGAGACCACAGGGAGATGGCTACACCTTC.

The rearrangement uses TRBV6-5 and TRBJ2-3; D uncertain. CDR1 is MNHEY and CDR2 is SVGAGI in the germline V gene. The CDR3 runs to 13 residues. The ends were cut back, 2 bases at V and 2 bases at J, with 5 bases in the middle. For the CDR3, the DNA is TGTGCCAGCAGTTACGTGAACACAGATACGCAGTATTTT. Translation gives CASSYVNTDTQYF.

This clonotype was recorded many times. The rearrangement links TRBV29-1 to TRBJ2-2; 7 positions agree with TRBD1. Losses at the gene ends were 5 bases for V and 0 bases for J; bases not matched to a gene: 3. The CDR3 is 14 amino acids. Germline V gives CDR1 SQVTM, CDR2 ANQGSEA. The CDR3 sequence is CSVMGQSNTGELFF. The CDR3 coding sequence is TGCAGCGTTATGGGACAGTCGAACACCGGGGAGCTGTTTTTT.

This clonotype was seen many times. V usage is TRBV29-1 and J usage is TRBJ2-3; D is unclear. CDR1 SQVTM and CDR2 ANQGSEA come from the germline V gene. The CDR3 extends over 11 amino acids. The V gene lost 4 bases and the J gene lost 6 bases, with 8 bases spanning the gap. CDR3 in DNA: TGCAGCGTTGCTGCTCCGGATACGCAGTATTTT. This encodes CSVAAPDTQYF.